A single T cell receptor beta chain is shown here with its context. Its antigen is currently unknown. The sample belongs to a study of CD8 T cells in Susac syndrome. Whole-study context: Among the Susac syndrome patients sequenced, six had active disease and fewer than 10 were in remission. When blood was drawn, the patients with Susac syndrome were therapy-naive, on corticosteroids, or on intravenous immunoglobulin alone.

An input of roughly 0.5 to 1 ug of RNA was subjected to reverse transcription using random hexamers. TCRdb reprocessed the immunoSEQ multiplex PCR reads with MiXCR, giving one entry per CDR3 protein. This sample has more than 85,000 distinct CDR3 sequences; just under 95% occur once, and the top ten carry approximately 0.3%. Findings and limits, study-wide: Clonal expansion did not appear in Susac syndrome CD4+ T cell repertoires.

As judged by recently defined diagnostic criteria, patients with Susac syndrome had definite or probable disease. V dropped 5 bases and J dropped 4; count of bases not matched to a gene: 2. This CDR3 spans 13 amino acids. Germline assignment: CDR1 DFQATT and CDR2 SNEGSKA (reference sequence). This chain uses TRBV20-1 with TRBJ2-3, with 11 nucleotides matching TRBD2. The TCR was taken from a human donor with Susac syndrome. Sequenced sample: CD4+ T cells from PBMCs. The CDR3 spells CSAGTSGSDTQYF. The CDR3 nucleotides are TGCAGTGCTGGGACTAGCGGCTCAGATACGCAGTATTTT.